This TCR beta chain was profiled in a study of prognosis after radiotherapy for stage I lung cancer. The authors amplified TCR beta CDR3 from genomic DNA using two-round multiplex PCR. The authors ran first-round PCR with primers specific to each TRBV and TRBJ gene. TCRdb re-analysed the multiplex PCR reads in MiXCR, keeping a single row per CDR3 protein. The sample has fewer than 35,000 distinct CDR3 sequences, roughly 52% seen once. This clonotype was picked up many times. The V segment lost 0 bases and the J segment 4 bases; nucleotides outside the gene matches: 9. The CDR3 extends over 16 amino acids. CDR1 is DFQATT and CDR2 is SNEGSKA in the germline V gene (reference sequence).

The sequenced sample was PBMCs, obtained before or after stereotactic body radiation therapy (not recorded which). The clonotype comes from a donor aged 50 or older with non-small cell lung cancer. This chain connects TRBV20-1 to TRBJ2-3; 8 nucleotides match TRBD2. CDR3 region: CSARDPGTRGPDTQYF. The CDR3 DNA reads TGCAGTGCTAGAGATCCTGGGACTAGGGGCCCAGATACGCAGTATTTT.